The sequence of this T cell receptor (beta chain) was determined in a study of cytomegalovirus exposure and HLA in healthy donors. In regard to this clone: No antigen is known for it.

Germline V gene sequence: CDR1 MDHEN, CDR2 SYDVKM. Trimming took 6 bases from V and 0 from J, leaving 10 bases between them. The CDR3 has 14 residues. The study, taken as a whole, reports: Apart from CMV serostatus, no immune exposure information was available. Association of a missense DCLRE1C variant with TCR beta V- and J-gene trimming was reported in a later analysis.

The PCR had 60 Vbeta and 13 Jbeta primers. The protocol was immunoSEQ multiplex PCR, while the TCRdb copy is restricted to in-frame clones and leaves out a portion. In total, the table holds around 76,000 clones. The chain uses TRBV28 and TRBJ2-3, with D perhaps TRBD2 (5 bases). This clonotype originated in a woman aged 55-75 years in good health and CMV-seronegative. The sample was PBMCs. DNA for the CDR3: TGTGCCAGCAGGAAACTAGGGAGCACAGATACGCAGTATTTT. It specifies CASRKLGSTDTQYF.